The clone carrying this TCR beta chain was counted between two and nine times. Unique molecular identifiers were present on the cDNA, and a universal primer site came from template switching. TCRdb independently ran MiXCR on the 5' RACE reads; one entry per CDR3 protein. Of about 700,000 distinct CDR3 sequences listed, 8.6% were seen once; the top ten hold 0.85% to 1%. Healthy Caucasians supplied all donations. This sample stems from a study of identical twins. V lost 6 bases and J lost 2, with 13 bases in between. Germline CDR1 reads MNHNS; CDR2 reads SASEGT. The CDR3 is 14 residues long. These same data were also listed under a study on yellow fever vaccine responses in identical twins.

Source material: PBMCs. The chain joins TRBV6-1 to TRBJ1-1; the D is unclear. This TCR came from a woman in her late teens or twenties in good health. The DNA of the CDR3 is TGTGCCAGCAGCAAAGAGACATCTAACACTGAAGCTTTCTTT. Residues: CASSKETSNTEAFF.